This paragraph covers one T cell receptor (beta chain) sequence. Assay used: immunoSEQ multiplex PCR; TCRdb lists only in-frame clones, some missing. Of about 67,000 clones in the sample, approximately 90% were seen once. The data derive from a study of T cell changes during pregnancy in multiple sclerosis. The V and J ends lost 0 bases and 5 bases respectively, with 20 bases between them. Germline V gives CDR1 MGHRA, CDR2 YSYEKL. The CDR3 length is 17 residues. Material: peripheral blood, obtained in the second trimester of pregnancy. This receptor was obtained from a female donor with multiple sclerosis, enrolled in a pregnancy study. V usage is TRBV4-1 and J usage is TRBJ2-7; D might be TRBD2 (6 bases). CDR3 sequence (DNA): TGCGCCAGCAGCCAAGATAACAGTTTGGACGGGGGAAACGAGCAGTACTTC. It specifies CASSQDNSLDGGNEQYF.